Given below is one TCR beta chain in context. Its binding antigen is unknown. Base quality data are lacking; no much larger clone is found one base away. The library was generated by the immunoSEQ multiplex PCR assay. For the multiplex PCR, a mixture combining 60 forward primers for TCR Vbeta segments and 13 reverse primers for TCR Jbeta segments was used. Amplification of the CDR3 region of rearranged TCR beta genes was performed with a multiplex PCR assay on genomic DNA. On the Illumina HiSeq System, the amplified TCR beta libraries were sequenced as 87-base-pair reads. The study's processing was this. A later analysis counted 75 million to 100 million unique TCR beta chains across the 600 to 850 repertoires, and about 10 million of these chains were shared by at least two donors. Raw reads were error-corrected and collapsed into unique sequences by a nearest-neighbor algorithm in which closely related sequences were merged to remove PCR and sequencing errors. To assign V, D and J gene segments, CDR3 sequences were aligned to IMGT reference sequences. Each retained sequence needed at least a six-nucleotide match to both a V gene segment and a J gene segment. Rearrangements were classified as productive when the CDR3 lacked stop codons and remained in frame with V and J, and all other rearrangements were classified as non-productive. Following IMGT convention, CDR3 was defined as the stretch from the second conserved V-encoded cysteine to the conserved J-encoded phenylalanine. In an earlier analysis of 500 to 650 of the donors, sequences lacking an unambiguous match to a single V gene segment were excluded. An earlier analysis of about 590 of the donors classified V segments as functional when productive rearrangements were above 56.7% and as segregating when the standard deviation between donors was above 5%. A statistical classification framework was developed to diagnose cytomegalovirus status using the catalog of TCR beta chain sequences. V and J gene assignment, in a later analysis, came from comparing TCR nucleotide sequences with IMGT/GENE-DB human TR gene sequences. Using the TCRdist pipeline, a later analysis assigned CDR3 sequences along with most-parsimonious VDJ recombination scenarios. A later analysis defined each TCR beta chain by its CDR3 amino acid sequence plus V-gene family, and excluded reads lacking a unique V-gene family. In a later analysis, 500 to 650 highly shared, low-generation-probability nucleotide sequences were removed to address suspected cross-contamination and a sequencing artifact. A later analysis calculated a clonal expansion index for each public chain from normalized within-repertoire ranks of inferred template counts. In a later analysis, generation probabilities were computed using a VDJ recombination model fitted to out-of-frame rearrangements, and the results were checked against IGoR. In a later analysis, hypergeometric tests were used to score TCR-TCR, TCR-HLA and TCR-CMV co-occurrence, with a repertoire-size bias correction applied to TCR pairs. False discovery rates were estimated in a later analysis by permuting HLA or CMV assignments 20 times. In a later analysis, co-occurring TCRs were grouped with DBSCAN, and TCRdist sequence similarity was added when clustering was performed within HLA-allele-positive subsets. For co-occurrence clustering, repertoires with fewer than 30,000 or more than 120,000 public chains were excluded, along with five repertoires with anomalous nucleotide sharing. Sourced from immuneACCESS, this table was stored by TCRdb with only in-frame sequences that have V and J called. A share of the clones is absent; for the studies checked, an unresolved V gene accounts for under half, and the remainder has no known explanation. Clonal size and the V and J genes are those of that table, whereas D and trimming came from the DNA. This sample gives fewer than 200,000 clones in total; approximately 80% of them show up just once. The ten top clones hold roughly 3.1% of the sample.

In total, about 650 healthy bone marrow donors made up the cohort. All cohort members were sampled while nominally healthy, although unrecorded immune exposures were likely present. The donor was CMV seropositive and belonged to the group of over 250 seropositive cohort members. Every donor gave a peripheral blood sample, and the peripheral blood mononuclear cells from that sample were used for TCR beta sequencing. The Qiagen DNeasy Blood Extraction Kit was used to extract genomic DNA from the blood cell samples. The data were taken from a study of cytomegalovirus exposure and HLA in healthy donors (TCRdb year 2017). The study in broad terms: In an earlier analysis of approximately 640 of the donors, approximately 300 Gb of sequence data and 120 million or so unique TCR beta sequences from 180 million or so T cells were reported. About 320 gigabases of sequencing data and 80 million or so unique TCR sequences were included in an early release covering around 650 HLA-typed donors. The genetic ancestry cluster associated with self-reported Caucasian donors included 81% of the roughly 390 genotyped donors. The study was designed to test whether signatures of past pathogen exposure could be identified by cataloging public T cell receptors. Using immunosequencing, the study profiled T cell repertoires from roughly 650 subjects and related those repertoires to cytomegalovirus serostatus. In addition to the first cohort of hundreds of subjects, a separate validation cohort of 120 different subjects was used. The study combined high-throughput TCR immunosequencing, statistical association of individual TCRs with disease status, and machine learning to predict cytomegalovirus infection status. To study patterns of TCR occurrence, a later analysis re-analyzed previously published TCR beta repertoires from 700 or so donors and added high-resolution HLA genotyping. Rather than drawing on any new phenotypic data, the later analysis identified candidate immune exposures from TCR beta sequences and the way those sequences occurred across donors. An earlier analysis of approximately 500 of the donors applied high-throughput TCR beta sequencing to assess whether each TCR beta V gene segment acted as functional or pseudogenic. Alongside the repertoire data, information on donor age, sex, ethnicity and CMV serostatus was compiled. A later genetic analysis used genome-wide SNP genotypes for about 60% of the roughly 700 donors, treating that subset as a discovery cohort. Every discovery cohort repertoire had been produced on one sequencing platform. Class I and class II HLA loci were covered by the typing at four-digit resolution. The number of donors typed differed by locus, with roughly 620-640 for A, B, C, DRB1 and DQB1, more than 500 for DQA1, approximately 580 for DPA1, and approximately 470 for DPB1. About five DR-DQ haplotypes were treated as single units for association and clustering because of strong linkage in the cohort. Among 300 to 500 genotyped donors of the cohort, an average of roughly 230,000 unique TCR beta nucleotide sequences was sequenced per donor, of which about 18% were non-productive. Study-wide findings and limitations: In vitro tests confirmed that a few of the cytomegalovirus-associated TCR beta chains recognize cytomegalovirus antigens. Broadly in line with IMGT annotations, most TCR beta V segments showed up in productive rearrangements about 87% or about 30% of the time in an earlier analysis of 450 to 600 of the donors. Compared with equally common non-associated chains, HLA-associated TCR beta chains in a later analysis were more clonally expanded and had lower generation probabilities. A cluster of highly shared sequence variants was judged likely to be a technical artifact of the sequencing pipeline. Assigning TCR associations to individual alleles was difficult when HLA alleles, especially DR and DQ, strongly co-occurred. According to the authors, the approach could potentially be generalized to other disease states and immunological phenotypes. CMV serostatus was the only immune exposure information available for the cohort. A later analysis found that TCR association rates varied across HLA loci, with DRB1 alleles showing the most associated TCRs and HLA-C alleles the fewest. In a later genetic analysis, fewer N-insertions in productive TCRs were reported among donors in an Asian-associated ancestry cluster than the roughly 640-donor mean. The presence/absence analyses assumed that sequencing depth was roughly uniform across donors, and that assumption may not be true. The 87-base-pair reads could not distinguish some IMGT-functional V segments, including TRBV6-2 and TRBV6-3, so those segments were excluded. The earlier analysis of around 600 of the donors excluded about 16 rarely observed V segments, including chromosome 9 orphons, because counts were too low. Several of the top co-occurrence clusters appeared to be linked to parvovirus B19, influenza, CMV and Epstein-Barr virus, according to a later analysis. A later analysis associated about 17,000 TCR beta sequences with specific HLA alleles at a false discovery rate of 0.05. Across donors, most TCR sequences were observed very rarely, whereas some public TCRs were present in many individuals. Correlated functional status among segregating V segments might reflect linkage disequilibrium, but an unknown experimental factor could not be ruled out. According to a later analysis, most CMV-associated TCR beta chains appeared to be HLA-restricted, and the HLA associations seemed to be driven largely by CMV exposure. A further reported finding was that TCR beta sequences accurately predicted the HLA-A and HLA-B alleles for most subjects in the first cohort. Only TCR beta chains were sequenced in this cohort, and the absence of alpha or paired-chain data limited detectable features. V-gene and J-gene trimming of TCR beta chains was associated with a missense DCLRE1C variant in a later genetic analysis, and the association was replicated in an independent cohort. Cytomegalovirus status was reported to be diagnosed by the classifier with high specificity and sensitivity in both the original and validation cohorts. Because some donors lacked HLA typing at each locus, the association tests relied only on the typed subset. In the study, some 180 TCR beta chains were listed as associated with cytomegalovirus.

V loses 4 bases at its end and J loses 2 bases; junction bases beyond the gene matches: 3. The germline V gene encodes CDR1 SGHTA and CDR2 FQGNSA. The CDR3 goes from the cysteine to the phenylalanine over 16 residues. Just the 48-base CDR3 DNA is kept, in frame starting at base 1. The origin of this receptor is a man in his forties or fifties in good health and CMV-seropositive. The chain is assembled from TRBV7-2 and TRBJ1-6, and 9 bases in between align with TRBD1. Sequencing used PBMCs. The CDR3: CASSSQGAAYNSPLHF. The nucleotide sequence is given as TGTGCCAGCAGCTCACAGGGGGCCGCCTATAATTCACCCCTCCACTTT.